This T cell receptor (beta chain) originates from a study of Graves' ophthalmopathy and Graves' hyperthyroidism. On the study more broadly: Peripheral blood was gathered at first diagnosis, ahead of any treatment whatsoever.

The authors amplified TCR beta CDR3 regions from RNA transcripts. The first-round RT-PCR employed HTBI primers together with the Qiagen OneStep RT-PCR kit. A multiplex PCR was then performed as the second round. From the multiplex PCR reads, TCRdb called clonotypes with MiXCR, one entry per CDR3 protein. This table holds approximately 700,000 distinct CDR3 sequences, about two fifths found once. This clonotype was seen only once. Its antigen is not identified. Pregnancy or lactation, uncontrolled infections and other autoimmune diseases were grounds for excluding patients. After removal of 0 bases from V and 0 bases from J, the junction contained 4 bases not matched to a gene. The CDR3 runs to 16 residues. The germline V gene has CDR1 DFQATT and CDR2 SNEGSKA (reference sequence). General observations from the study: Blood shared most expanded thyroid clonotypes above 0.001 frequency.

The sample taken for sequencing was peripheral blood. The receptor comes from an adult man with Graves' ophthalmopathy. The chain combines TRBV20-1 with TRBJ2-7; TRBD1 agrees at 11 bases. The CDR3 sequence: CSARDRTGGLSYEQYF. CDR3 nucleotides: TGCAGTGCTAGAGATAGGACAGGGGGCCTCTCCTACGAGCAGTACTTC.